The 3 T cell receptor beta chains below come from one sample, sequenced in a study of tumor-infiltrating lymphocytes in primary liver carcinoma. Using a constant-region primer together with ProtoScript II reverse transcriptase, TCR beta cDNA was made from roughly 520 ng of total RNA. The TCR beta library was amplified through three nested multiplex PCR rounds in a modified ARM-PCR procedure. Researchers ran the first two PCR rounds for roughly 10 cycles each with TRBV1-TRBV30 forward primers and a C-beta reverse primer. TCRdb re-called the multiplex PCR reads through MiXCR, storing one row per CDR3 protein. The profile shows about 84,000 distinct CDR3 sequences, 60% to 75% of them singletons. Unsorted bulk tissue, about 18-32 mg of it, served as the source for co-extraction of RNA and DNA. The sequencing sample was made of liver tumor tissue from sampling region 1. Subset indicated: tumor region T1, superior pole. These receptors originate from a man aged 35 to 55 with primary liver carcinoma and hepatitis B virus infection.

Regarding this clonotype: Being one base from a much bigger clone, this may be a read error. The rearrangement links TRBV21-1 to TRBJ2-7; the D call TRBD2 from the table was never checked on the DNA. TRBV21-1 is a listed pseudogene. The CDR3 has 21 residues. CDR3 region: CASSKVVYEGTGGSPNYEQYF. The CDR3 DNA reads TGTGCCAGCAGCAAAGTGGTCTATGAGGGGACTGGCGGGAGTCCTAACTACGAGCAGTACTTC.

Turning to this clonotype: A junction end diverges from the germline sequence, so it may reflect a read error. The CDR3 region is CARSYGGASTEAFF. In nucleotides, the CDR3 is TGTGCCAGAAGTTACGGCGGGGCGAGCACTGAAGCTTTCTTT. V gene TRBV6-5 combines with J gene TRBJ1-1, with a tentative D call TRBD1 (5 bases). Germline CDR1 reads MNHEY; CDR2 reads SVGAGI. The CDR3 is 14 residues long.

Worth noting for this clonotype: Sequence at one end of the junction differs from germline and may be a read error. The chain has TRBV10-2 and TRBJ2-7; D not certain. Germline CDR1 is WSHSY and CDR2 is SAAADI. The CDR3 is 13 amino acids. DNA of the CDR3: TGCGCCAGTAGTGGTGACATGGGTTACGAGCAGTACTTC. Amino acid sequence: CASSGDMGYEQYF.